This TCR beta chain derives from a study of beta chain features in type 1 diabetes. The CDR3 is 13 amino acids. V trimming: 6 bases; J trimming: 6 bases; junction bases outside the gene matches: 1. Germline values: CDR1 ENHRY, CDR2 SYGVKD. The investigators reverse transcribed all of the isolated RNA, so they sequenced expressed TCRB transcripts. Method: immunoSEQ multiplex PCR; TCRdb's copy keeps in-frame clones and lacks some. In the table there are around 500,000 clones, 30% of which are singletons. CD4+ naive, central memory, regulatory and stem cell-like memory cells were sorted via CD45RO/CCR7/CD25/CD127/CD95/CD27.

This sequence was found in a man aged 18 to 29 in good health. This chain uses TRBV10-3 with TRBJ2-1; the match to TRBD1 covers 11 bases. The sample comprised naive CD4+ T cells from blood. The CDR3 DNA is TGTGCCATCAGCGGGACAGGGGGCAATGAGCAGTTCTTC. Protein: CAISGTGGNEQFF.